The sequence of this TCR beta chain was determined in a study of blood T cell repertoires in COVID-19 (dated by TCRdb to the early 2020s). Broadly, across the study: Collaborator samples came from the United States, Italy and Spain and covered acute and convalescent phases of COVID-19. The material from the prospective study consisted of cDNA or gDNA derived from T cells, B-cell-depleted T cells, or PBMCs. Subjects who had been exposed to COVID-19, were actively infected with it, or had recovered from it provided the deeply sampled blood TCRbeta repertoires that made up the dataset. The repertoires were released in a freely available public database meant as a resource for research on the immune response to SARS-CoV-2. Samples came from the ongoing ImmuneRACE study (first 160 participants) plus 1,254 subjects from 6 global collaborators. Nearly every sample came with metadata listing a de-identified subject ID, COVID-19 status, age in years and sex. Where available, HLA class I and class II types were obtained from metadata supplied by the sample provider rather than from assay-based typing. Study-wide conclusions, independent of this receptor: Clinical and demographic metadata were provided uncurated, with the amount varying by source and participant.

TCRbeta CDR3 regions were amplified from genomic DNA by means of the immunoSEQ Assay, a bias-controlled multiplex PCR. The authors' pipeline ran thus. The number of nucleated cells in each sample was estimated from the amplification of reference gene primers within the assay. To quantify the absolute abundance of each unique TCRbeta CDR3 rearrangement, sequence reads were collapsed and filtered. For each sample, productive Simpson clonality was calculated by taking the square root of Simpson's diversity index across productive rearrangements. TCRdb's version of the immuneACCESS table is confined to in-frame rearrangements and falls short of the full clone set. An unresolved V gene accounts for under half of the shortfall where checked; the remainder is of unknown origin. For V, J and clone size, that table is used; D and trimming come from the DNA. The sample table records roughly 250,000 clones; about 88% of these occur just once. Around 2.2% of the sample is taken by the ten largest.

Another Seattle source contributed samples from volunteer blood donors who had recovered from COVID-19. Whole blood was collected in K2EDTA tubes by collaborating institutions according to the institutions' own protocols. For TCRbeta analysis, collaborators shipped samples in one of three forms: frozen whole blood, isolated PBMCs, or DNA extracted from either of those sample types. V and J lose 9 bases and 9 bases, and a span of 20 bases separates them. The cysteine opens and the phenylalanine closes a CDR3 of 14 amino acids. Only the CDR3 portion is preserved as DNA: 42 bases, with reading frame beginning at the first base. Reading the germline V gene gives CDR1 MDHEN and CDR2 SYDVKM. On this clone itself: Its specific antigen is unknown. No qualities accompany the bases; no much larger clone lies one base away.

The sequence is built from TRBV28 and TRBJ1-4, and possibly TRBD1, on 5 matching bases. The source material was peripheral blood. This clonotype originated in a woman in her thirties or forties who had recovered from COVID-19. The CDR3 amino acid sequence is: CASRPAGLSKKLFF. Read as DNA, the sequence is TGTGCCAGTAGACCGGCGGGGCTTTCGAAAAAACTGTTTTTT.